The 3 T cell receptor beta chains below come from one sample, sequenced in a study of response to subunit inactivated influenza vaccine. MiXCR, run by TCRdb on the RT-PCR reads, gives a single entry per CDR3 protein. The sample carries about 830,000 distinct CDR3 sequences, under 20% recorded once. Sample: PBMCs from blood, taken approximately 5 days after vaccination. Every receptor here comes from a man aged 50 or older who received an inactivated influenza vaccine.

This clonotype came up a few times. The gene calls are TRBV7-2 and TRBJ2-5, with a weak D call TRBD1 (7 bases). The germline CDR1 and CDR2 sequences are SGHTA and FQGNSA. The CDR3 totals 14 residues. Trimming took 2 bases from V and 4 from J, leaving 11 bases between them. The DNA for the CDR3 is TGTGCCAGCAGCTTAAACAGGGGAGGAGAGACCCAGTACTTC. Encoded protein: CASSLNRGGETQYF. Looking up the rest from reference TRBV7-2 and TRBJ2-5 gives the full variable domain: GAGVSQSPSNKVTEKGKDVELRCDPISGHTALYWYRQSLGQGLEFLIYFQGNSAPDKSGLPSDRFSAERTGGSVSTLTIQRTQQEDSAVYLCASSLNRGGETQYFGPGTRLLVL.

This clonotype was observed many times. The chain combines TRBV11-2 with TRBJ2-7; 8 bases fit TRBD1. The length of the CDR3 is 15 residues. V shed 0 bases, J shed 5 bases, and the junction held 6 bases outside the gene matches. Germline V lookup: CDR1 SGHAT, CDR2 FQNNGV. CDR3 DNA sequence: TGTGCCAGCAGCTTAGATCAGGCAGGGGGCCACGAGCAGTACTTC. Its protein is CASSLDQAGGHEQYF.

The table lists this clonotype with many counts. The genes are TRBV12-3 or TRBV12-4 and TRBJ2-7; D is ambiguous. The length of the CDR3 is 14 residues. Trimming shortened V by 3 bases and J by 2 bases, and 11 bases separated the two germline ends. The CDR3 loop is CASSFRHQAYEQYF. The CDR3 DNA follows: TGTGCCAGCAGTTTTAGACATCAGGCCTACGAGCAGTACTTC.